This TCR beta chain was captured in a study of radiotherapy plus CTLA-4 blockade in lung cancer. Germline V gene data show CDR1 as SGHNT and CDR2 as YYREEE (reference sequence). Trimming removed 6 bases from V and 6 bases from J, with 12 bases in between. The CDR3 length is 13 residues. Sequencing used immunoSEQ multiplex PCR; TCRdb keeps in-frame clones, though not all of them. This sample has tens of thousands of clones, with approximately 77% found just once. Focal radiation with ipilimumab CTLA-4 blockade was given to patients with chemo-refractory metastatic non-small-cell lung cancer. Remarks on this clone: The antigen remains undetermined.

Study-wide results and limits: After radiotherapy and ipilimumab, tumor-derived clones expanded in peripheral blood.

The sample was peripheral blood, taken from a patient treated with radiotherapy plus ipilimumab. The source of this sequence is a human donor with non-small cell lung cancer whose response to radiotherapy plus ipilimumab could not be evaluated. The rearrangement joins TRBV5-4 to TRBJ1-4; D is possibly TRBD1 (6 bases). CDR3 amino acids: CASTWGRDEKLFF. As DNA, the CDR3 is TGTGCCAGCACGTGGGGGCGGGATGAAAAACTGTTTTTT.